This TCR beta chain was sequenced during a study of blood T cell repertoires in COVID-19. At the level of the study: Samples of COVID-19 (acute and convalescent) were obtained from the United States, Italy and Spain.

Enrollees, about 18 to 89 years old, lived in roughly 24 US areas. The CDR3 has 14 residues. With 2 bases removed from V and 5 bases from J, the gap between germline ends came to 10 bases. The V gene's germline CDR1 is LNHDA and CDR2 SQIVND (reference sequence). Sequenced by immunoSEQ multiplex PCR; TCRdb stores in-frame clones only, minus some. Of 150,000 or so clones in the sample, about 84% were seen once. Material: PBMCs or T cells enriched from blood (not recorded which). The J gene is TRBJ2-1, the V gene TRBV19, with D perhaps matching TRBD2 (5 bases). This receptor was taken from a woman aged 40 to 55 with acute COVID-19. In DNA form, the CDR3 reads TGTGCCAGTAGTATACGGGGAATTAACAATGAGCAGTTCTTC. It translates to CASSIRGINNEQFF.